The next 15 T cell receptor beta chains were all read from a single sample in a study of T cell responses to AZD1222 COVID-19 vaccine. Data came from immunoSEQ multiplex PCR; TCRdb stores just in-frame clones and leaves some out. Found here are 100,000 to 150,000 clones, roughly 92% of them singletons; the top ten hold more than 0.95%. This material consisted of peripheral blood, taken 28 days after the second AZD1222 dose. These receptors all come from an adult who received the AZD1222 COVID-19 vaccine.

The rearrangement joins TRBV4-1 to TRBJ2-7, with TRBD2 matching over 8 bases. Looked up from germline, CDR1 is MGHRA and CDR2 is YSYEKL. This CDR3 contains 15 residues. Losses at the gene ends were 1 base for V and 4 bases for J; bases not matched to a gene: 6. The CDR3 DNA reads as TGCGCCAGCAGCCAAGCGGGGGGGGATTTGTACGAGCAGTACTTC. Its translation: CASSQAGGDLYEQYF.

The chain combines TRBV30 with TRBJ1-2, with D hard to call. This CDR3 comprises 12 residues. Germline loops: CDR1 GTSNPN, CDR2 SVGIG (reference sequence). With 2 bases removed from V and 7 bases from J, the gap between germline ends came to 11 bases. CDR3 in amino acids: CAWSITDGGYTF. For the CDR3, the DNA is TGTGCCTGGAGTATTACAGATGGTGGCTACACCTTC.

CDR3 nucleotides: TGTGCCAGCAGCTTGGTACAGGGGACTGAAGCTTTCTTT. Translating it yields CASSLVQGTEAFF. The genes are TRBV11-3 and TRBJ1-1, with 7 positions matching TRBD1. V lost 3 bases to trimming and J lost 5 bases; unmatched junction nucleotides: 3. Per germline, CDR1 SGHNT and CDR2 YENEEA. The CDR3 covers 13 residues. The variable domain in full, with the rest retrieved from reference TRBV11-3 and TRBJ1-1, is EAGVVQSPRYKIIEKKQPVAFWCNPISGHNTLYWYLQNLGQGPELLIRYENEEAVDDSQLPKDRFSAERLKGVDSTLKIQPAELGDSAVYLCASSLVQGTEAFFGQGTRLTVV.

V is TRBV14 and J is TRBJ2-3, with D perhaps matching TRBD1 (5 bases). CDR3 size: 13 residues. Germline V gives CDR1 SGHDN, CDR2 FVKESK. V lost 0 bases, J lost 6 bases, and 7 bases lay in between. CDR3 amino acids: CASSQDPGDTQYF. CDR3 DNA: TGTGCCAGCAGCCAAGATCCAGGGGATACGCAGTATTTT. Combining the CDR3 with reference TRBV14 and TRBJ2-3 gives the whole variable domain EAGVTQFPSHSVIEKGQTVTLRCDPISGHDNLYWYRRVMGKEIKFLLHFVKESKQDESGMPNNRFLAERTGGTYSTLKVQPAELEDSGVYFCASSQDPGDTQYFGPGTRLTVL.

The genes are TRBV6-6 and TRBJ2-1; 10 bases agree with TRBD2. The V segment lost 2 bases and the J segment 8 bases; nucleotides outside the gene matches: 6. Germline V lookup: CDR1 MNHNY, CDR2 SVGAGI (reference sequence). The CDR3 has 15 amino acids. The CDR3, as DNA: TGTGCCAGCAGTTACCCCGGACTAGCGGCGGATGAGCAGTTCTTC. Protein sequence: CASSYPGLAADEQFF.

CDR3 in amino acids: CASSFAQGAGEKLFF. For the CDR3, the DNA is TGTGCCAGCAGCTTTGCACAGGGGGCAGGGGAAAAACTGTTTTTT. This chain joins TRBV7-9 and TRBJ1-4; 9 positions match TRBD1. Germline assignment: CDR1 SEHNR and CDR2 FQNEAQ (reference sequence). CDR3 length: 15 residues. The V gene end was trimmed by 3 bases and the J gene end by 8 bases; junction bases not matched to a gene: 7.

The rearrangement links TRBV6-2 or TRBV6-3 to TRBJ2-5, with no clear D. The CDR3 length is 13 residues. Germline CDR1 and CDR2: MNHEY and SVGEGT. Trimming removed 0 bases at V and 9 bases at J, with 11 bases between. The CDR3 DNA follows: TGTGCCAGCAGTTACTCCGAAGAACAGCCCCAGTACTTC. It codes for CASSYSEEQPQYF.

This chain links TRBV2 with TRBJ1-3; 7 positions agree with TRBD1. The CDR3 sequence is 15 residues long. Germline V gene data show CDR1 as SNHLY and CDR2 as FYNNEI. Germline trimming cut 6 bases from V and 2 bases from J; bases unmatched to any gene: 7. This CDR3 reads CASSGDSGTGNTIYF. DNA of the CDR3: TGTGCCAGCAGCGGGGACAGTGGCACTGGAAACACCATATATTTT.

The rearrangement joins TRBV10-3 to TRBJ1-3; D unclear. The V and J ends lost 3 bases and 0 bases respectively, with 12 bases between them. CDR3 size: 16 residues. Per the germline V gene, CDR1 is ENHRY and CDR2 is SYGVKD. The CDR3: CAISDSGLASGNTIYF. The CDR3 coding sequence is TGTGCCATCAGTGATTCAGGACTGGCCTCTGGAAACACCATATATTTT.

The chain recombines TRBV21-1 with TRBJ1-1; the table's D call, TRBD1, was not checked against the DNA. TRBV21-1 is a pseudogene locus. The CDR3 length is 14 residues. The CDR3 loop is CASSLRTANTEAFF. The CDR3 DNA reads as TGTGCCAGCAGCCTGCGGACAGCTAACACTGAAGCTTTCTTT.

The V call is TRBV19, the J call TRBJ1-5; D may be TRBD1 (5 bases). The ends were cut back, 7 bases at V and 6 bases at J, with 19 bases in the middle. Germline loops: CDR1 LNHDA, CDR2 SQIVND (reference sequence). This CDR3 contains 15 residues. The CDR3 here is CASNPGRAVGQPQHF. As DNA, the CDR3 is TGTGCCAGTAACCCAGGGCGGGCCGTGGGTCAGCCCCAGCATTTT.

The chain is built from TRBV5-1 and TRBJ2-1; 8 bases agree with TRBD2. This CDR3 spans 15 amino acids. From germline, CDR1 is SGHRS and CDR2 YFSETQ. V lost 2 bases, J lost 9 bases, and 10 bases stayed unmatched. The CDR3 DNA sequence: TGCGCCAGCAGCTTCGTCCGGGGGGGCCTTGGTGAGCAGTTCTTC. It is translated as CASSFVRGGLGEQFF.

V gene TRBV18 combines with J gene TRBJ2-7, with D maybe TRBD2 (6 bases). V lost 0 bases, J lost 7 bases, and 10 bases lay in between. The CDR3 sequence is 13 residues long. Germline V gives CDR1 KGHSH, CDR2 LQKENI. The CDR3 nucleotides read TGTGCCAGCTCACCACCGGAGGGATGGGAGCAGTACTTC. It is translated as CASSPPEGWEQYF.

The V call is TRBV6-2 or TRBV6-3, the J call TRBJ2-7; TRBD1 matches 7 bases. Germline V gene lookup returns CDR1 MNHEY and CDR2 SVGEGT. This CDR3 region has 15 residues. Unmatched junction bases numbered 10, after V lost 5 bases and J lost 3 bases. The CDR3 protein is CASSHRDSRGYEQYF. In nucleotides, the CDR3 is TGTGCCAGCAGTCACCGGGACAGCCGGGGCTACGAGCAGTACTTC.

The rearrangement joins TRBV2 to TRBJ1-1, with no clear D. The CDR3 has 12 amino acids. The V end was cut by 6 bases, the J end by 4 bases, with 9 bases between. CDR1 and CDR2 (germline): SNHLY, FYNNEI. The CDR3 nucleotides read TGTGCCAGCAGCGGAGAGAGCACTGAAGCTTTCTTT. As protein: CASSGESTEAFF.